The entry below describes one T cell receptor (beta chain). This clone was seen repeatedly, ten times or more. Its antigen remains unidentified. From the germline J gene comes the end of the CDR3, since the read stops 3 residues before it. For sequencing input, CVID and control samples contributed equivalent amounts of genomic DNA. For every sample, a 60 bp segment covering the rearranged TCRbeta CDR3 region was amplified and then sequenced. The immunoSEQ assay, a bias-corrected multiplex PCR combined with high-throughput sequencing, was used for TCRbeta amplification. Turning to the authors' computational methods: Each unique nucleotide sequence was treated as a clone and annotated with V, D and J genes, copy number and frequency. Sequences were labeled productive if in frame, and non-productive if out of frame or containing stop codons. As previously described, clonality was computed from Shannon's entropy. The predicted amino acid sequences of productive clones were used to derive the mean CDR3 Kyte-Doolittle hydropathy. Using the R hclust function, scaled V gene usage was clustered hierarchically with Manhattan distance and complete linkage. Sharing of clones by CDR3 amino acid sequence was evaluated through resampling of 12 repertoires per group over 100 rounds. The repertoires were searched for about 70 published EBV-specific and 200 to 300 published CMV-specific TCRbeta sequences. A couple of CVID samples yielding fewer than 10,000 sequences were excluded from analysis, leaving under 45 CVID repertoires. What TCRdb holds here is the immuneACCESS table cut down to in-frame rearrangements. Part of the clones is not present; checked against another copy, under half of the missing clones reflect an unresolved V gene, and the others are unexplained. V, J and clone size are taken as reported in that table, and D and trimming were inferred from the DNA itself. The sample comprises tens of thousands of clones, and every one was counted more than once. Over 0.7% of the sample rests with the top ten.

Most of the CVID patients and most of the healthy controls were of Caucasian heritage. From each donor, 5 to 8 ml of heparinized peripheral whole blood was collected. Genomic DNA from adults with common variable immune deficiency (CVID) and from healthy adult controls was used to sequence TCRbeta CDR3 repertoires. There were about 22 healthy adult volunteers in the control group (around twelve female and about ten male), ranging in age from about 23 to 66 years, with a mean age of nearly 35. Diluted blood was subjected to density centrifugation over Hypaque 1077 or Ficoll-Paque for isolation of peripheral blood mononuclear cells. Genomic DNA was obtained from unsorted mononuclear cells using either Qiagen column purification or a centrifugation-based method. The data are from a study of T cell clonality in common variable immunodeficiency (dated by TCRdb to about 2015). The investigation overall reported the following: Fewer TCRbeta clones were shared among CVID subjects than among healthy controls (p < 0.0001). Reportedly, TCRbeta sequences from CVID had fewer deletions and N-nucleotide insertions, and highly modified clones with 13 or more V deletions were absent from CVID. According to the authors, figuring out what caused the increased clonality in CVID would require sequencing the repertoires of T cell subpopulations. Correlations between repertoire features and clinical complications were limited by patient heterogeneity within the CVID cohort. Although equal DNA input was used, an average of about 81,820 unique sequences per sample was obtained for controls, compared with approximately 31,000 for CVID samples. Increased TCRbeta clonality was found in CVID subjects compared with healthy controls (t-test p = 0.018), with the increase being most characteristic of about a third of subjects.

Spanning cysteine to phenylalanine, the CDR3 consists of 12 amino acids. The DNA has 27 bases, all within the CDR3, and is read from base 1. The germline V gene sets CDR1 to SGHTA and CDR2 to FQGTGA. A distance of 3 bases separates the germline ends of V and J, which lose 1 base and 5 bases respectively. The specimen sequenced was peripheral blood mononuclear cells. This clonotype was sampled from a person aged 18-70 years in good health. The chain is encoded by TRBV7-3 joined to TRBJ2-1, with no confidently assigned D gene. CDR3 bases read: TGTGCCAGCAGCTTAAAGGACAATGAG. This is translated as CASSLKDNE. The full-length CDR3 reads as CASSLKDNEQFF.